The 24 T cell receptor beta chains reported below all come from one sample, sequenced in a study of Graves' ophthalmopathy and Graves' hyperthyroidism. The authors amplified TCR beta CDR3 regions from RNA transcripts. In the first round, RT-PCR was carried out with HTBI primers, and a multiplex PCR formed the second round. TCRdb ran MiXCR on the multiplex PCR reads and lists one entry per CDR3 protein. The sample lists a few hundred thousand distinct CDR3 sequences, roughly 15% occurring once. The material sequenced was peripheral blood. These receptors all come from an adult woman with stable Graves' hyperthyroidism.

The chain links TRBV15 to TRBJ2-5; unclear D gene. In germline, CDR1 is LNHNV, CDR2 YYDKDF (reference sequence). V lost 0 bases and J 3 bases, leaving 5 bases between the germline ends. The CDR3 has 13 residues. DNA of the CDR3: TGTGCCACCAGCAGAGACCAGAAAGAGACCCAGTACTTC. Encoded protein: CATSRDQKETQYF.

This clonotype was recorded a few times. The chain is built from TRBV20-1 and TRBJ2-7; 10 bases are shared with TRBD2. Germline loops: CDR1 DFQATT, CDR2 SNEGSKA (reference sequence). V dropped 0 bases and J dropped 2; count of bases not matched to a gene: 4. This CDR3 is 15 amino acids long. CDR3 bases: TGCAGTGCTAGAGATTATCTAGCGGGGGCCTACGAGCAGTACTTC. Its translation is CSARDYLAGAYEQYF.

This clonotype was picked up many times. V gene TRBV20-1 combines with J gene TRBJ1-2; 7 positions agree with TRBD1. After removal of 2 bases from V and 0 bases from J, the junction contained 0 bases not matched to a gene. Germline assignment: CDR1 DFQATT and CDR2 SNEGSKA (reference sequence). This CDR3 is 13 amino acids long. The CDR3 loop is CSARQGANYGYTF. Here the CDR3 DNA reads TGCAGTGCTAGACAGGGGGCTAACTATGGCTACACCTTC.

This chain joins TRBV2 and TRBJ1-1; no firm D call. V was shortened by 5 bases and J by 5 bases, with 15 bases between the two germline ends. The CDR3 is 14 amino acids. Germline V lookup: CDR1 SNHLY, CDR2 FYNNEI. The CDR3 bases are TGTGCCAGCAGTTTAGAGACCCCGGGGACTGAAGCTTTCTTT. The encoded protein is CASSLETPGTEAFF.

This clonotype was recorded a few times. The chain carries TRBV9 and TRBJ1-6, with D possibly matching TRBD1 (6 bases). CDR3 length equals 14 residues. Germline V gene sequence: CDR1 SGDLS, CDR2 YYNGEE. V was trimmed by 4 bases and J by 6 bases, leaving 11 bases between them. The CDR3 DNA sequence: TGTGCCAGCAGCTCGCGGGACATTAATTCACCCCTCCACTTT. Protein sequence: CASSSRDINSPLHF.

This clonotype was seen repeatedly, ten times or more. CDR3 nucleotides: TGCGCCAGCAGCTTGTACCCGGGACAGGGGAATAATTCACCCCTCCACTTT. Translating it yields CASSLYPGQGNNSPLHF. The chain combines TRBV5-1 with TRBJ1-6; 10 bases map to TRBD1. The CDR3 has 17 residues. Germline lookup yields CDR1 SGHRS and CDR2 YFSETQ. The junction had 6 bases not matched to a gene; V was cut back by 1 base and J by 5 bases.

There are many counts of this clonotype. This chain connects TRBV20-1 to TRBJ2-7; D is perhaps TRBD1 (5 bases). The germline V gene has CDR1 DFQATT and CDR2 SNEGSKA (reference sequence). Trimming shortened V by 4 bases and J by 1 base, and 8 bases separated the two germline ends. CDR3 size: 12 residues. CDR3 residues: CSAIQGSYEQYF. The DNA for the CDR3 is TGCAGTGCTATCCAGGGATCCTACGAGCAGTACTTC.

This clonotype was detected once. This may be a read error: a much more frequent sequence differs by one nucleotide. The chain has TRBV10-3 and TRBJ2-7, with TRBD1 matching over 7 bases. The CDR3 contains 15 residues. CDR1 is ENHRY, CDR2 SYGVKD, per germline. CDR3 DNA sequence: TGTGCCATCGGTGAGGTCGACAGGGTAAACTACGAGCAGTACTTC. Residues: CAIGEVDRVNYEQYF.

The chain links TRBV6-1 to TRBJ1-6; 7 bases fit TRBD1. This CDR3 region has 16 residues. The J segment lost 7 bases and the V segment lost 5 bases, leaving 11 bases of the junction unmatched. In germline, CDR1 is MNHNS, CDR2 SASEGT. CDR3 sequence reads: CASSPQGFTANSPLHF. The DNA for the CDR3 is TGTGCCAGCAGTCCACAGGGGTTTACGGCGAATTCACCCCTCCACTTT.

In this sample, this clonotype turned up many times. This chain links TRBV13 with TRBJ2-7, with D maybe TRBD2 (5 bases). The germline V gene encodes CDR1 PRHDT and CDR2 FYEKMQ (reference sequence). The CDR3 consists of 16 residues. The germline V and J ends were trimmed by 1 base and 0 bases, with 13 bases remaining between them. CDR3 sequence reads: CASSLEVGVGSYEQYF. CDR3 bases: TGTGCCAGCAGCTTAGAGGTGGGAGTAGGCTCCTACGAGCAGTACTTC.

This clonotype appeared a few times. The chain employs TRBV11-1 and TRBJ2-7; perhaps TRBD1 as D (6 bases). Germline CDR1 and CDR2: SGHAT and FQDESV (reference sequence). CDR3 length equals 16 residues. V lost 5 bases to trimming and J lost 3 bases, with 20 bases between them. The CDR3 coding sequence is TGTGCCAGCAGCGCAACCCAGGGGATTGGAGTCTACGAGCAGTACTTC. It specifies CASSATQGIGVYEQYF. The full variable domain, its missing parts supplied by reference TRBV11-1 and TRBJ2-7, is EAEVAQSPRYKITEKSQAVAFWCDPISGHATLYWYRQILGQGPELLVQFQDESVVDDSQLPKDRFSAERLKGVDSTLKIQPAELGDSAMYLCASSATQGIGVYEQYFGPGTRLTVT.

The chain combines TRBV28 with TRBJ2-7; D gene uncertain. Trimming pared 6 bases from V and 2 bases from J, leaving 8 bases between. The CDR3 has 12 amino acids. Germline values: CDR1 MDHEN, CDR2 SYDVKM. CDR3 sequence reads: CASRARPYEQYF. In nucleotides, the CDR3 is TGTGCCAGCAGGGCGCGACCCTACGAGCAGTACTTC.

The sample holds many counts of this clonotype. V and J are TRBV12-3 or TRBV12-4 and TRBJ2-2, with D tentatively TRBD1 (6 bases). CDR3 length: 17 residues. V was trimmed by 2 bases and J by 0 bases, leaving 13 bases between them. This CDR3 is CASSLPSDSANTGELFF. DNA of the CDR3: TGTGCCAGCAGTTTACCCTCGGACAGTGCGAACACCGGGGAGCTGTTTTTT.

The CDR3 nucleotides read TGTGCCAGCAGGGGGGGAACGGTTAGCAATCAGCCCCAGCATTTT. Translating it yields CASRGGTVSNQPQHF. The chain links TRBV27 to TRBJ1-5; D might be TRBD1 (5 bases). There are 15 residues in the CDR3. Germline V gives CDR1 MNHEY, CDR2 SMNVEV (reference sequence). V was cut by 6 bases and J by 0 bases, with 12 bases left in between.

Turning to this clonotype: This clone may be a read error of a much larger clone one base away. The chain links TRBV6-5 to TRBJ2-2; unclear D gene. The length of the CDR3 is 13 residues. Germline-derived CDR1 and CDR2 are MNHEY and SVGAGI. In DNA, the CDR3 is TGTGCCAACAGTTACGTCGGCACCGGGGAGCTGTTTTTT. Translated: CANSYVGTGELFF.

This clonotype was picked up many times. CDR3 sequence reads: CASVVGTDSGNTIYF. DNA for the CDR3: TGTGCCAGCGTCGTCGGCACTGACTCTGGAAACACCATATATTTT. The V gene is TRBV28, the J gene TRBJ1-3, with D hard to call. The CDR3 is made up of 15 amino acids. Germline CDR1 and CDR2: MDHEN and SYDVKM. V dropped 8 bases and J dropped 0 bases, with 14 bases sitting between them.

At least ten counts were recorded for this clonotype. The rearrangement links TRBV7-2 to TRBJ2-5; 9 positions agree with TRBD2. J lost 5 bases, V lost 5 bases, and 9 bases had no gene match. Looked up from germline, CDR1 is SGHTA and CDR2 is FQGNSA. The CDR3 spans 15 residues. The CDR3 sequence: CASSPPRTSVETQYF. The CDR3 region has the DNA TGTGCCAGCAGCCCTCCAAGGACTAGCGTGGAGACCCAGTACTTC.

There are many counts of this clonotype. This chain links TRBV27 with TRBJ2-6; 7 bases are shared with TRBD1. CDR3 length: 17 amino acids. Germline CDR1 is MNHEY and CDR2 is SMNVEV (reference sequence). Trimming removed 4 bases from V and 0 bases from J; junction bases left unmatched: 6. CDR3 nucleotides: TGTGCCAGCAGTTCCCCGGGACAGTACTCTGGGGCCAACGTCCTGACTTTC. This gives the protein CASSSPGQYSGANVLTF.

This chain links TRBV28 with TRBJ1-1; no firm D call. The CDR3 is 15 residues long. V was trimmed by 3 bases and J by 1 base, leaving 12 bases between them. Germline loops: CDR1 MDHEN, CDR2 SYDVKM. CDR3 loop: CASSLTRYKNTEAFF. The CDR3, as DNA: TGTGCCAGCAGTTTGACCAGGTACAAGAACACTGAAGCTTTCTTT.

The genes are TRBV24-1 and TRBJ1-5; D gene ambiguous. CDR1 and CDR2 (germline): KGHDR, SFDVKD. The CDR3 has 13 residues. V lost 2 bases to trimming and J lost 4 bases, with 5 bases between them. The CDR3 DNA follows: TGTGCCACCAGTGATTACCTAAATCAGCCCCAGCATTTT. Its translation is CATSDYLNQPQHF.

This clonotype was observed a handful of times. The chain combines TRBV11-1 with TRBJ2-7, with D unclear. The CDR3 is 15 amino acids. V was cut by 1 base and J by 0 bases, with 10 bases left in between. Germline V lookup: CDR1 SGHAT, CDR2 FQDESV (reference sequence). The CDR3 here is CASSLGPSSSYEQYF. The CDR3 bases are TGTGCCAGCAGCTTAGGACCATCCAGCTCCTACGAGCAGTACTTC.

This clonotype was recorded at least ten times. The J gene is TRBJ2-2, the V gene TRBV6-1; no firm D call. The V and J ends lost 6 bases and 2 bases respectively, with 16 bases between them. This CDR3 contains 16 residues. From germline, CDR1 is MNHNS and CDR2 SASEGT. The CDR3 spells CASSPLGLTNTGELFF. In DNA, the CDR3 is TGTGCCAGCAGCCCCTTAGGGCTAACAAACACCGGGGAGCTGTTTTTT.

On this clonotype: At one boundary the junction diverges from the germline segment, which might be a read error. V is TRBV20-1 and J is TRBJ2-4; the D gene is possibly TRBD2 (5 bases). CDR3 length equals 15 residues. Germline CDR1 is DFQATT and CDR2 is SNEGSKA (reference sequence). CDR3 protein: CSAPAVARSKNIKYF. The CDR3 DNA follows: TGCAGTGCCCCAGCGGTGGCCCGGAGCAAAAACATTAAGTACTTC.

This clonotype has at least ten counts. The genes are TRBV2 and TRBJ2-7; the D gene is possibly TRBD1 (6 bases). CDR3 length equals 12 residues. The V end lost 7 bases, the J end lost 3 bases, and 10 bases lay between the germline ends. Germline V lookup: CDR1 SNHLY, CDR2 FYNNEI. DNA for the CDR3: TGTGCCAGCAACCCCAGGGGCTACGAGCAGTACTTC. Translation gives CASNPRGYEQYF.